This T cell receptor (gamma chain) originates from a study of Vδ1+ human thymocytes. On this clone: Its antigen is currently unknown.

Extracted RNA was reverse transcribed into cDNA. Multiplex PCR used pooled V-gene forward primers and a constant-region reverse primer to amplify CDR3s. TCRdb reran clone calling via CATT on the multiplex PCR reads. This table holds about 22,000 gamma-chain clones, roughly 13% found once. From germline, CDR1 is VENAVY and CDR2 YDSYNSRV. The CDR3 extends over 15 amino acids. V shed 5 bases, J shed 4 bases, and the junction held 14 bases outside the gene matches. Study outcomes and limitations: The authors advised highly purified populations and single-cell validation. Thymic TRG and TRD repertoires appeared highly polyclonal.

Alphabeta T cells were depleted, then CD3+ Vdelta1+ Vdelta2- thymocytes were FACS-sorted. The J gene is TRGJ1 or TRGJ2, the V gene TRGV8. The sample was Vdelta1+ gamma-delta thymocytes from the thymus. Described subset: FACS-sorted CD3+ TCRalphabeta- TCRVdelta1+ TCRVdelta2- thymocytes. This sequence was found in a child younger than two who had congenital heart surgery. DNA for the CDR3: TGTGCCACCTGGGGTCCCCCCTGGGAGTATTATAAGAAACTCTTT. Amino acids: CATWGPPWEYYKKLF.